This T cell receptor (beta chain) was documented in a study of OX40 agonist ivuxolimab in advanced cancers. Turning to the study itself: Participants, 65% to 85% male, averaged approximately 60 years of age, ranging from 23 to 79. Overall study findings and caveats: Undetermined was the antigen specificity of the expanded peripheral T cells.

On this clone: What it binds is unknown.

This table comes from immunoSEQ multiplex PCR, and its TCRdb copy is limited to in-frame clones, with some not included. The sample yields tens of thousands of clones, 80% to 90% seen once. Patients were excluded for autoimmune disease history or systemic immunosuppression. Cycle 7 day 1, cycle 4 day 1, and baseline were the timepoints at which blood was sampled. V was pared by 1 base and J by 8 bases, with 17 bases between. The CDR3 consists of 15 residues. Germline CDR1 is SGHTA and CDR2 is FQGNSA. The specimen comprised CD4+ or CD8+ T cells sorted from blood, sampled in a trial of the OX40 agonist ivuxolimab. The sequence derives from an adult with an advanced solid tumor such as melanoma, head and neck, liver or kidney cancer. V usage is TRBV7-2 and J usage is TRBJ1-2; maybe TRBD1 (5 bases). The CDR3 bases are TGTGCCAGCAGCTTAGATCTAGATGGCAGGGACGGCTACACCTTC. Amino acid sequence: CASSLDLDGRDGYTF.